The 2 T cell receptor beta chains in this list originate from one sample, sequenced in a study of PD-1 blockade in classical Hodgkin lymphoma. Sequenced by immunoSEQ multiplex PCR; TCRdb stores in-frame clones only, minus some. The sample holds over 85,000 clones, 85% to 95% seen once. Described time point: cycle 4 day 1 (C4D1), after more than five weeks of nivolumab. There was relapse after autologous stem cell transplantation in every patient, and there was variation in brentuximab vedotin exposure. Sequenced material: peripheral blood mononuclear cells (PBMCs), taken before the fourth cycle of nivolumab. The receptors shown here come from a human donor with classical Hodgkin lymphoma.

This clone showed up just once. The V and J genes are TRBV19 and TRBJ1-4; 7 positions match TRBD1. Germline CDR1 LNHDA, CDR2 SQIVND (reference sequence). This CDR3 contains 15 residues. V lost 5 bases and J lost 11; bases outside the gene matches: 14. As DNA, the CDR3 is TGTGCCAGTAGTGTCGCGGCCCAGGGGGGGTGGAAACTGTTTTTT. It encodes CASSVAAQGGWKLFF.

The chain is built from TRBV19 and TRBJ1-5; TRBD1 agrees at 8 bases. The junction had 10 bases not matched to a gene; V was cut back by 0 bases and J by 3 bases. CDR3 size: 18 residues. Looked up from germline, CDR1 is LNHDA and CDR2 is SQIVND (reference sequence). The CDR3 spells CASSIDQRAGGFNQPQHF. The DNA of the CDR3 is TGTGCCAGTAGTATAGATCAAAGGGCAGGGGGCTTCAATCAGCCCCAGCATTTT.